The 27 T cell receptor beta chains in this list originate from one sample, sequenced in a study of T-cell reconstitution after alpha-beta-depleted transplantation in children. Points from the study as a whole: T-cell numbers and diversity, one year after transplant, stemmed largely from T cells that were newly produced.

As it was prepared, the TCRbeta library received unique molecular identifiers. TCRdb used MiXCR to reprocess the PCR reads, holding one entry per CDR3 protein. The table shows 330,000 or so distinct CDR3 sequences, with over 7.5% occurring only once. These TCRs' antigens remain unknown. The specimen was peripheral blood, collected 360 days after TCRalphabeta/CD19-depleted stem cell transplant. These receptors all stem from a female patient between 2 and 15 years old who had a stem cell transplant for Fanconi anemia, so the T cells may come from the graft donor.

The chain links TRBV6-2 or TRBV6-3 to TRBJ1-5, with 7 bases fitting TRBD1. Germline V gene lookup returns CDR1 MNHEY and CDR2 SVGEGT. This CDR3 region has 14 residues. The V gene end was trimmed by 6 bases and the J gene end by 7 bases; junction bases not matched to a gene: 9. CDR3 coding DNA: TGTGCCAGCAGCCACCGACAGGGAATCCAGCCCCAGCATTTT. Protein: CASSHRQGIQPQHF.

The V call is TRBV9, the J call TRBJ2-2; 9 nucleotides align to TRBD2. CDR1 SGDLS and CDR2 YYNGEE come from the germline V gene. The CDR3 has 16 amino acids. J was trimmed by 4 bases and V by 0 bases; bases with no gene match: 4. CDR3 in DNA: TGTGCCAGCAGCGTAGATGCTAGCGGGGCCACCGGGGAGCTGTTTTTT. Amino acid sequence: CASSVDASGATGELFF.

This clonotype was detected ten times or more. This chain connects TRBV12-3 or TRBV12-4 to TRBJ2-3, with a possible D match to TRBD1 (6 bases). The CDR3 covers 19 residues. Trimming removed 5 bases at V and 2 bases at J, with 26 bases between. CDR3 residues: CASSPFRWAGARSTDTQYF. CDR3 nucleotides: TGTGCCAGCAGTCCCTTTCGGTGGGCAGGGGCCAGATCCACAGATACGCAGTATTTT.

CDR3 nucleotide sequence: TGCAGTTCGGTGGGGGTCGAGCAGTACTTC. This encodes CSSVGVEQYF. The chain has TRBV20-1 and TRBJ2-7; either TRBD1 or TRBD2 may fit D (5 bases each). V lost 8 bases, J lost 6 bases, and 11 bases lay in between. CDR3 length: 10 amino acids. In germline, CDR1 is DFQATT, CDR2 SNEGSKA (reference sequence).

This clonotype was found a few times. This chain connects TRBV4-2 to TRBJ1-2; D remains unclear. V dropped 1 base and J dropped 6 bases, with 9 bases sitting between them. Germline assignment: CDR1 LGHNA and CDR2 YNFKEQ. The CDR3 is 13 amino acids. CDR3 in amino acids: CASSQGHGDGYTF. The CDR3 DNA sequence: TGTGCCAGCAGCCAAGGACATGGGGATGGCTACACCTTC.

V gene TRBV6-5 combines with J gene TRBJ2-3, with D maybe TRBD2 (6 bases). Germline V gene sequence: CDR1 MNHEY, CDR2 SVGAGI. The CDR3 has 14 residues. Trimming removed 2 bases at V and 11 bases at J, with 17 bases between. The chain's CDR3 is CASSYRGPSARQYF. CDR3 in DNA: TGTGCCAGCAGTTACAGGGGACCTAGCGCTAGGCAGTATTTT.

This clonotype was counted between two and nine times. This chain uses TRBV29-1 with TRBJ1-2; D not certain. CDR3 length: 14 amino acids. Per germline, CDR1 SQVTM and CDR2 ANQGSEA. CDR3 sequence (DNA): TGCACCATTTACCGGGCGGAAATGCCGGGAGGCTACACCTTC. It encodes CTIYRAEMPGGYTF.

The rearrangement links TRBV5-1 to TRBJ2-2, with 9 bases aligning to TRBD1. The V segment lost 5 bases and the J segment 6 bases; nucleotides outside the gene matches: 14. Per germline, CDR1 SGHRS and CDR2 YFSETQ. The CDR3 is 17 residues long. The CDR3 reads CASRMLVGQGLPGELFF. CDR3 sequence (DNA): TGCGCCAGCAGAATGTTAGTGGGACAGGGCCTGCCCGGGGAGCTGTTTTTT.

This clonotype showed up many times. The V and J genes are TRBV5-1 and TRBJ1-2; 7 bases are a match to TRBD1. The junction had 2 bases not matched to a gene; V was cut back by 2 bases and J by 1 base. Germline assignment: CDR1 SGHRS and CDR2 YFSETQ. The CDR3 length is 14 residues. This CDR3 is CASSLGTDNYGYTF. For the CDR3, the DNA is TGCGCCAGCAGCTTAGGGACAGATAACTATGGCTACACCTTC.

This clonotype was observed many times. This chain uses TRBV28 with TRBJ2-7; D may correspond to TRBD1 or TRBD2 (5 bases each). The V end lost 11 bases, the J end lost 2 bases, and 10 bases lay between the germline ends. Germline V gene sequence: CDR1 MDHEN, CDR2 SYDVKM. This CDR3 has 11 residues. The CDR3 is CASRDAYEQYF. The CDR3 DNA sequence: TGTGCCTCCAGGGACGCCTACGAGCAGTACTTC.

This clonotype was counted a few times. The chain carries TRBV30 and TRBJ1-6; D remains ambiguous. Per the germline V gene, CDR1 is GTSNPN and CDR2 is SVGIG (reference sequence). The V end was cut by 0 bases, the J end by 9 bases, with 9 bases between. There are 13 residues in the CDR3. The CDR3 reads CAWSVSAASPLHF. In DNA form, the CDR3 reads TGTGCCTGGAGTGTATCAGCAGCTTCACCCCTCCACTTT.

A few counts support this clonotype. The rearrangement uses TRBV7-3 and TRBJ2-3; 8 nucleotides match TRBD2. The CDR3 consists of 18 residues. V lost 5 bases and J lost 2; bases outside the gene matches: 15. The germline V gene encodes CDR1 SGHTA and CDR2 FQGTGA. CDR3 region: CASSRGSLAGGFTDTQYF. The CDR3 region has the DNA TGTGCCAGCAGCCGAGGGTCCTTGGCGGGGGGCTTCACAGATACGCAGTATTTT.

The J gene is TRBJ1-1, the V gene TRBV20-1; D is perhaps TRBD1 (6 bases). The CDR3 sequence is 11 residues long. Trimming took off 8 bases at V and 3 bases at J, with 10 bases between the two ends. Looked up from germline, CDR1 is DFQATT and CDR2 is SNEGSKA (reference sequence). This CDR3 is CSPEGDTEAFF. The CDR3 nucleotides read TGCAGTCCCGAGGGGGACACTGAAGCTTTCTTT.

This clonotype was seen only a few times. The chain recombines TRBV28 with TRBJ2-4; possibly TRBD1 or TRBD2 for D (5 bases each). Germline V gives CDR1 MDHEN, CDR2 SYDVKM. The V end was cut by 4 bases, the J end by 4 bases, with 17 bases between. CDR3 size: 16 residues. Here the CDR3 reads CASSSPGRRIKNIQYF. Here the CDR3 DNA reads TGTGCCAGCAGTTCGCCGGGACGGAGGATTAAAAACATTCAGTACTTC.

This clonotype has ten or more counts. The chain carries TRBV20-1 and TRBJ2-3; 11 bases agree with TRBD2. V shed 5 bases, J shed 2 bases, and the junction held 6 bases outside the gene matches. This CDR3 contains 15 residues. Germline-derived CDR1 and CDR2 are DFQATT and SNEGSKA (reference sequence). CDR3 nucleotides: TGCAGTGCTTCCCCACTAGCGGGGGTCACAGATACGCAGTATTTT. It encodes CSASPLAGVTDTQYF.

The rearrangement joins TRBV27 to TRBJ1-5, with D possibly TRBD1 on 6 matching bases. The CDR3 contains 15 residues. The ends were cut back, 6 bases at V and 0 bases at J, with 12 bases in the middle. Germline-derived CDR1 and CDR2 are MNHEY and SMNVEV (reference sequence). CDR3 region: CASSGQPYSNQPQHF. CDR3 nucleotides: TGTGCCAGCAGCGGACAGCCTTATAGCAATCAGCCCCAGCATTTT.

Concerning this clonotype itself: A junction end diverges from the germline sequence, so it may reflect a read error. The V call is TRBV5-1, the J call TRBJ2-2; 7 bases line up with TRBD1. The CDR3 extends over 16 amino acids. The germline gives CDR1 SGHRS, CDR2 YFSETQ. CDR3 amino acids: CARSLFGTENTGELFF. Here the CDR3 DNA reads TGCGCCAGGAGCTTGTTCGGGACAGAGAACACCGGGGAGCTGTTTTTT.

This clonotype appeared a few times. The chain carries TRBV12-3 or TRBV12-4 and TRBJ1-3; D not resolved. This CDR3 comprises 19 residues. V gave up 2 bases and J gave up 3 bases, with 23 bases separating them. The CDR3 spells CASSLRAPSPWAGGNTIYF. CDR3 in DNA: TGTGCCAGCAGTTTAAGGGCCCCGAGCCCCTGGGCCGGTGGAAACACCATATATTTT.

Concerning this clonotype itself: At one boundary the junction diverges from the germline segment, which might be a read error. J is TRBJ2-7 and V is TRBV18, with D tentatively TRBD1 or TRBD2 (6 bases each). Germline V gives CDR1 KGHSH, CDR2 LQKENI. The CDR3 is made up of 16 amino acids. The CDR3: CASSQDSLGGQYGQYF. The CDR3 DNA sequence: TGTGCCAGCTCACAAGACTCTTTGGGGGGCCAGTACGGGCAGTACTTC.

The chain combines TRBV27 with TRBJ2-3, with 11 nucleotides matching TRBD2. Germline CDR1 is MNHEY and CDR2 is SMNVEV (reference sequence). V was pared by 6 bases and J by 8 bases, with 16 bases of the junction left unmatched. The CDR3 covers 17 residues. Here the CDR3 DNA reads TGTGCCAGCAGCCGAACGGGCCCTAGCGGGGGGATGACTACGCAGTATTTT. This translates into CASSRTGPSGGMTTQYF.

This clonotype was counted many times. V gene TRBV5-1 combines with J gene TRBJ1-3, with D uncertain. The CDR3 has 15 residues. Trimming pared 0 bases from V and 0 bases from J, leaving 7 bases between. The germline V gene encodes CDR1 SGHRS and CDR2 YFSETQ. CDR3 protein: CASSLAPGSGNTIYF. CDR3 in DNA: TGCGCCAGCAGCTTGGCTCCGGGCTCTGGAAACACCATATATTTT.

This clonotype was counted at least ten times. The chain employs TRBV27 and TRBJ2-4, with D possibly matching TRBD1 (6 bases). V was cut by 7 bases and J by 2 bases, with 15 bases left in between. The CDR3 runs 15 residues. Germline V gene sequence: CDR1 MNHEY, CDR2 SMNVEV (reference sequence). The CDR3 DNA sequence: TGTGCCAGCACCCCCAGGGGTGGAACCAAAAACATTCAGTACTTC. Its protein product is CASTPRGGTKNIQYF.

This clonotype showed up many times. V is TRBV7-2 and J is TRBJ2-1, with D perhaps TRBD1 or TRBD2 (5 bases each). The CDR3 is made up of 16 amino acids. Germline CDR1 SGHTA, CDR2 FQGNSA. V dropped 0 bases and J dropped 6 bases, with 15 bases sitting between them. The CDR3 DNA sequence: TGTGCCAGCAGCTTAGCCGGGACCCCTATCCGCAATGAGCAGTTCTTC. It codes for CASSLAGTPIRNEQFF.

The CDR3 region is CASTEGLDYEQYF. Here the CDR3 DNA reads TGTGCCAGCACCGAAGGGTTGGACTACGAGCAGTACTTC. This rearrangement joins TRBV28 to TRBJ2-7, with D uncertain. V gave up 7 bases and J gave up 3 bases, with 13 bases separating them. This CDR3 has 13 residues. Germline-derived CDR1 and CDR2 are MDHEN and SYDVKM. Full variable domain (outside the CDR3, taken from reference TRBV28 and TRBJ2-7): DVKVTQSSRYLVKRTGEKVFLECVQDMDHENMFWYRQDPGLGLRLIYFSYDVKMKEKGDIPEGYSVSREKKERFSLILESASTNQTSMYLCASTEGLDYEQYFGPGTRLTVT.

The sample holds many counts of this clonotype. V usage is TRBV20-1 and J usage is TRBJ2-7; D may be TRBD1 or TRBD2 (5 bases each). Trimming cost V 5 bases and J 4 bases, with 6 bases left between them. The germline V gene encodes CDR1 DFQATT and CDR2 SNEGSKA (reference sequence). The CDR3 runs to 10 residues. CDR3 in amino acids: CSAWGYEQYF. CDR3 DNA: TGCAGTGCTTGGGGGTACGAGCAGTACTTC.

This clonotype was picked up many times. The chain has TRBV5-1 and TRBJ2-2; 7 bases match TRBD1. CDR3 length equals 19 residues. The junction had 18 bases not matched to a gene; V was cut back by 1 base and J by 6 bases. The germline gives CDR1 SGHRS, CDR2 YFSETQ. The CDR3 region has the DNA TGCGCCAGCAGCTTGACAGGGGTCCCGATCGCGGGCACGTCCGGGGAGCTGTTTTTT. Translated: CASSLTGVPIAGTSGELFF.

This chain links TRBV5-4 with TRBJ2-3, with D maybe TRBD1 (5 bases). Germline CDR1 and CDR2: SGHNT and YYREEE (reference sequence). The CDR3 is 16 residues long. V gave up 4 bases and J gave up 4 bases, with 19 bases separating them. This CDR3 is CASSHQTAPRADTQYF. The CDR3 DNA reads as TGTGCCAGCAGCCATCAGACGGCGCCCAGGGCAGATACGCAGTATTTT. Full variable domain (outside the CDR3, taken from reference TRBV5-4 and TRBJ2-3): ETGVTQSPTHLIKTRGQQVTLRCSSQSGHNTVSWYQQALGQGPQFIFQYYREEENGRGNFPPRFSGLQFPNYSSELNVNALELDDSALYLCASSHQTAPRADTQYFGPGTRLTVL.